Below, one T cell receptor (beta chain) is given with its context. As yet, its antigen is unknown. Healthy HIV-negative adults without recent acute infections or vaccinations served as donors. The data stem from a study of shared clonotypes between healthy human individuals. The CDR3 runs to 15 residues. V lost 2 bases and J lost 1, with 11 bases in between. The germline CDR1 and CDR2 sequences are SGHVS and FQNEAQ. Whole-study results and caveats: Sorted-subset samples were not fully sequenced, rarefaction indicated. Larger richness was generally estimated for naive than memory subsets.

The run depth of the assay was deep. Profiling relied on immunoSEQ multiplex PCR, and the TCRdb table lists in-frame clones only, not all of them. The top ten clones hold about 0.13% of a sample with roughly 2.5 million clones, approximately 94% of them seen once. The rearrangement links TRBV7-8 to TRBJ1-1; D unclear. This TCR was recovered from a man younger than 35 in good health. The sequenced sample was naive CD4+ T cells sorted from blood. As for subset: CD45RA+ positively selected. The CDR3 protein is CASSLLRVPNTEAFF. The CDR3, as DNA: TGTGCCAGCAGCTTACTTCGCGTTCCGAACACTGAAGCTTTCTTT.